This T cell receptor beta chain was sequenced during a study of T-cell memory formation after mild COVID-19. Study-level background: There were largely donor-specific TCR clusters. Whole-study results and caveats: Among CD4+ contracting clones, most were CM and EM, and CD8+ ones EMRA. Proof of SARS-CoV-2 specificity was absent for the second-wave clones that crested on day 37. From day 15 to 85, contracting clones were balanced between CD4 and CD8, whereas later expanders leaned toward CD4+.

This CDR3 contains 14 residues. Germline values: CDR1 LNHDA, CDR2 SQIVND (reference sequence). With V trimmed by 5 bases and J by 7 bases, 7 bases remained unmatched. In regard to this clonotype: What it binds is unknown.

MiXCR, applied by TCRdb to the 5' RACE reads, yields one record per CDR3 protein. The sample carries more than 350,000 distinct CDR3 sequences, 21% recorded once. This sequence originates from an adult woman who had mild COVID-19 (a few samples of this study predate the infection). Cell type and time point are not known. The chain uses TRBV19 and TRBJ1-5; 8 bases agree with TRBD1. Input material: PBMCs or a T cell subset sorted from them (not recorded which). CDR3 in amino acids: CASSVPGGRQPQHF. The CDR3 DNA follows: TGTGCCAGTAGTGTTCCAGGGGGCCGACAGCCCCAGCATTTT.